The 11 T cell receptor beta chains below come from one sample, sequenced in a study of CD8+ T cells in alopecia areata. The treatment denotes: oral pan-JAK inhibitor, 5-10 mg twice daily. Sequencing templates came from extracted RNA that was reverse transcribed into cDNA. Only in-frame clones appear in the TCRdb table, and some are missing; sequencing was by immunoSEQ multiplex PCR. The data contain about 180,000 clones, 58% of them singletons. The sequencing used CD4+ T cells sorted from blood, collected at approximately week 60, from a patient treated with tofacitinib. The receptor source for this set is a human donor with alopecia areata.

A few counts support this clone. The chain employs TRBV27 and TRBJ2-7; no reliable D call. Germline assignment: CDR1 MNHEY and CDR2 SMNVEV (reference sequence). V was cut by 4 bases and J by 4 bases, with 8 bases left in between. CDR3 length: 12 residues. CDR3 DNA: TGTGCCAGCAGTTCCGACACGTACGAGCAGTACTTC. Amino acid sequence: CASSSDTYEQYF.

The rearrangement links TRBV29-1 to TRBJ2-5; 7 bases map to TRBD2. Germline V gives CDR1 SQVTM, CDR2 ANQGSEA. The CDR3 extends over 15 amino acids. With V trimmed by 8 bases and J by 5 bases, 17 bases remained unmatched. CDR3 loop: CSSGPVAGRGETQYF. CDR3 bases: TGCAGCTCCGGCCCGGTTGCAGGGAGGGGTGAGACCCAGTACTTC. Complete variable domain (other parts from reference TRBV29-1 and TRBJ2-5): SAVISQKPSRDICQRGTSLTIQCQVDSQVTMMFWYRQQPGQSLTLIATANQGSEATYESGFVIDKFPISRPNLTFSTLTVSNMSPEDSSIYLCSSGPVAGRGETQYFGPGTRLLVL.

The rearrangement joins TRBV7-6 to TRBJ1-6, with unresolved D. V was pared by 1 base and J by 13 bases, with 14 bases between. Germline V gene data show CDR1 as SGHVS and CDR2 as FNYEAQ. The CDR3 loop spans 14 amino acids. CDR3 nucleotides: TGTGCCAGCAGCTTAGGGGGAAAAGATCTGCCCCTCCACTTT. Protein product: CASSLGGKDLPLHF.

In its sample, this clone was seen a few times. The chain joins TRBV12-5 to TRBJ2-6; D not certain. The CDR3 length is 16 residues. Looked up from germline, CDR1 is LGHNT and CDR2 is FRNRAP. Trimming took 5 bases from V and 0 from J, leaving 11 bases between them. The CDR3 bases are TGTGCTAGTGGTAGTAGACCGGGCTCTGGGGCCAACGTCCTGACTTTC. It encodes CASGSRPGSGANVLTF.

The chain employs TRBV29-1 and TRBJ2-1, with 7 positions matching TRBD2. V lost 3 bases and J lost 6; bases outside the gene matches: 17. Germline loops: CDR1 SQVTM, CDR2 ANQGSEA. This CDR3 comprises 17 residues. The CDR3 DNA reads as TGCAGCGTTGACGGGTCGTCTTTTGCTTCGGGGGGCAATGAGCAGTTCTTC. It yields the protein CSVDGSSFASGGNEQFF.

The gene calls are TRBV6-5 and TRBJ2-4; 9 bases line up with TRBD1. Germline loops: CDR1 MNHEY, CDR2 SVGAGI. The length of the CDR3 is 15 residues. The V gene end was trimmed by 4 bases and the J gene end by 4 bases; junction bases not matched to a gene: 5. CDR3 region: CASSSPGQGKNIQYF. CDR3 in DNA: TGTGCCAGCAGTTCGCCGGGACAGGGTAAAAACATTCAGTACTTC.

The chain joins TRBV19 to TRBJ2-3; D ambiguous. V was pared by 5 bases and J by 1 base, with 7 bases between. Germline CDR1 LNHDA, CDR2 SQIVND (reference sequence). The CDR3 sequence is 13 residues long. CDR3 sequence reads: CASSSTGTDTQYF. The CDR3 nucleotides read TGTGCCAGTAGTTCTACAGGCACAGATACGCAGTATTTT.

The CDR3 DNA reads as TGCGCCAGCAGCCAGGACAGGGCGAGAGACACTGAAGCTTTCTTT. Amino acid sequence: CASSQDRARDTEAFF. The chain has TRBV4-3 and TRBJ1-1; 8 bases line up with TRBD1. The germline V gene encodes CDR1 LGHNA and CDR2 YSLEER. Trimming cost V 3 bases and J 3 bases; bases outside gene matches: 6. There are 15 residues in the CDR3.

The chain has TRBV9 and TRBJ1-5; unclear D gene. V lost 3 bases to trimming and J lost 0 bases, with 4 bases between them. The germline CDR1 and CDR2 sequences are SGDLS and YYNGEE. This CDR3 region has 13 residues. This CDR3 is CASSDDSNQPQHF. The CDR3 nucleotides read TGTGCCAGCAGCGACGATAGCAATCAGCCCCAGCATTTT.

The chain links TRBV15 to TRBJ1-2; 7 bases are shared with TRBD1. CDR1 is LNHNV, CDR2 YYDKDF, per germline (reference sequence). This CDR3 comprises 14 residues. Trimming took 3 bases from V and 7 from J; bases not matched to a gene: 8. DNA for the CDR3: TGTGCCACCAGCAGTGCATGGGACAGCAGTGGCTACACCTTC. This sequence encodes CATSSAWDSSGYTF.

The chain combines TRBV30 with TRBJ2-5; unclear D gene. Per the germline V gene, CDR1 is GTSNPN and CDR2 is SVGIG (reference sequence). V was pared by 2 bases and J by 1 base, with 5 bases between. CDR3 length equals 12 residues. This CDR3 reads CAWSQSQETQYF. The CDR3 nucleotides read TGTGCCTGGAGTCAGAGCCAAGAGACCCAGTACTTC. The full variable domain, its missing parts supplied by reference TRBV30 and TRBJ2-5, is SQTIHQWPATLVQPVGSPLSLECTVEGTSNPNLYWYRQAAGRGLQLLFYSVGIGQISSEVPQNLSASRPQDRQFILSSKKLLLSDSGFYLCAWSQSQETQYFGPGTRLLVL.